This TCR beta chain was recovered during a study of blood T cell repertoires in COVID-19. In the study overall: PBMCs, B-cell-depleted T cells, or T cells were the source of the cDNA or gDNA that made up the material.

Using immunoSEQ multiplex PCR, the repertoire was profiled, and TCRdb retains in-frame clones only, with some absent. Of fewer than 250,000 clones in the sample, under 85% are singletons; the top ten hold roughly 5%. This CDR3 contains 17 residues. The V and J ends lost 4 bases and 1 base, in that order; junction bases with no gene match: 9. Germline CDR1 and CDR2: MNHEY and SMNVEV (reference sequence). The rearrangement uses TRBV27 and TRBJ2-2; 7 nucleotides line up with TRBD1. The material sequenced was peripheral blood. This sequence originates from a human donor in a cohort sampled during active COVID-19. This chain's CDR3 is CASSYHRGFGNTGELFF. The CDR3 DNA is TGTGCCAGCAGTTACCACAGGGGATTTGGGAACACCGGGGAGCTGTTTTTT.